One and the same sample provided the 20 T cell receptor beta chains below, sequenced in a study of blood T cell repertoires in COVID-19. TCRdb's table, derived via immunoSEQ multiplex PCR, lists solely in-frame clones and lacks some. Among some 110,000 clones listed, roughly four fifths were seen once. Input material: peripheral blood. These receptors all come from a man aged 60-69 years with acute or convalescent COVID-19.

The chain carries TRBV5-1 and TRBJ2-3, with TRBD1 matching over 7 bases. With V trimmed by 1 base and J by 2 bases, 1 base remained unmatched. The CDR3 length is 14 residues. Germline V lookup: CDR1 SGHRS, CDR2 YFSETQ. CDR3 loop: CASSLTGATDTQYF. DNA for the CDR3: TGCGCCAGCAGCTTGACAGGGGCCACAGATACGCAGTATTTT.

The genes are TRBV6-5 and TRBJ2-3, with 7 positions matching TRBD2. V was pared by 8 bases and J by 4 bases, with 9 bases of the junction left unmatched. CDR3 length: 14 amino acids. CDR1 MNHEY and CDR2 SVGAGI come from the germline V gene. This chain's CDR3 is CASGLAEGADTQYF. CDR3 coding DNA: TGTGCCAGCGGGCTAGCGGAAGGAGCAGATACGCAGTATTTT.

The rearrangement links TRBV6-5 to TRBJ2-3; possibly TRBD1 for D (5 bases). The CDR3 runs 13 residues. Germline assignment: CDR1 MNHEY and CDR2 SVGAGI. V gave up 5 bases and J gave up 4 bases, with 10 bases separating them. The CDR3 spells CASSNRGPDTQYF. The CDR3 nucleotides read TGTGCCAGCAGTAATAGGGGTCCAGATACGCAGTATTTT.

The V call is TRBV3-1 (or the pseudogene TRBV3-2), the J call TRBJ2-7, with 9 bases aligning to TRBD2. The V and J ends lost 3 bases and 2 bases, in that order; junction bases with no gene match: 5. CDR1 and CDR2 from the germline V gene are LGHDT and YNNKEL (reference sequence). The length of the CDR3 is 15 residues. The CDR3 DNA is TGTGCCAGCAGCCACGCGGGGGGGGGCCCCTACGAGCAGTACTTC. It specifies CASSHAGGGPYEQYF.

V is TRBV24-1 and J is TRBJ2-5, with D maybe TRBD1 (5 bases). The V end was cut by 5 bases, the J end by 5 bases, with 11 bases between. Germline-derived CDR1 and CDR2 are KGHDR and SFDVKD. This CDR3 is built from 13 residues. In nucleotides, the CDR3 is TGTGCCACCAGTGGGGCGGCAGGGGAGACCCAGTACTTC. Protein sequence: CATSGAAGETQYF.

This clone came up a few times. This rearrangement joins TRBV10-3 to TRBJ1-1; maybe TRBD1 (6 bases). Per germline, CDR1 ENHRY and CDR2 SYGVKD. V was pared by 3 bases and J by 0 bases, with 14 bases between. The CDR3 length is 16 residues. CDR3 residues: CAISETGFGLNTEAFF. The CDR3 nucleotides read TGTGCCATCAGTGAAACAGGGTTTGGTTTGAACACTGAAGCTTTCTTT.

The chain uses TRBV7-8 and TRBJ2-1, with TRBD2 matching 12 bases. Germline V gene lookup returns CDR1 SGHVS and CDR2 FQNEAQ. The CDR3 sequence is 18 residues long. The junction had 7 bases not matched to a gene; V was cut back by 2 bases and J by 2 bases. CDR3 sequence reads: CASSLSPWTSGTYNEQFF. The CDR3 DNA reads as TGTGCCAGCAGCTTAAGTCCCTGGACTAGCGGGACCTACAATGAGCAGTTCTTC.

This chain uses TRBV11-3 with TRBJ2-3, with 12 bases identical to TRBD1. With 1 base clipped from V and 6 bases from J, the junction kept 8 bases outside the gene matches. Germline V gives CDR1 SGHNT, CDR2 YENEEA. CDR3 length: 17 amino acids. The CDR3 nucleotides are TGTGCCAGCAGCTTAGCGTCGGGACAGGGGGCGTTGGATACGCAGTATTTT. Translating it yields CASSLASGQGALDTQYF.

The V call is TRBV4-2, the J call TRBJ1-5; TRBD1 matches 7 bases. The length of the CDR3 is 15 residues. CDR1 LGHNA and CDR2 YNFKEQ come from the germline V gene. V lost 4 bases to trimming and J lost 7 bases; unmatched junction nucleotides: 10. The DNA for the CDR3 is TGTGCCAGCAGCCGACAACAGGGGACTGAGCAGCCCCAGCATTTT. Residues: CASSRQQGTEQPQHF.

The CDR3 region is CASSIGQIYGYTF. Here the CDR3 DNA reads TGTGCCAGCTCAATTGGACAGATCTATGGCTACACCTTC. The chain is built from TRBV18 and TRBJ1-2, with D maybe TRBD1 (6 bases). V lost 5 bases to trimming and J lost 4 bases, with 11 bases between them. Looked up from germline, CDR1 is KGHSH and CDR2 is LQKENI. The CDR3 runs 13 residues.

CDR3 DNA: TGTGCCAGCAGCTTGTCGGGTGAGCAGTTCTTC. Amino acids: CASSLSGEQFF. This rearrangement joins TRBV5-6 to TRBJ2-1; D ambiguous. The CDR3 runs 11 residues. V gave up 1 base and J gave up 9 bases, with 5 bases separating them. From germline, CDR1 is SGHDT and CDR2 YYEEEE.

Only a few counts were recorded for this clone. V gene TRBV30 combines with J gene TRBJ1-1; D is unclear. The germline CDR1 and CDR2 sequences are GTSNPN and SVGIG (reference sequence). There are 13 residues in the CDR3. Trimming left V 2 bases short and J 10 bases short, with 17 bases between. CDR3 nucleotide sequence: TGTGCCTGGAGTTCACCGGGATACCGAGGAGCTTTCTTT. It translates to CAWSSPGYRGAFF.

This clone was recorded only once. The J gene is TRBJ2-1, the V gene TRBV7-3; 12 bases are shared with TRBD2. The V segment lost 3 bases and the J segment 10 bases; nucleotides outside the gene matches: 7. Germline V gene data show CDR1 as SGHTA and CDR2 as FQGTGA. CDR3 size: 15 residues. The CDR3 DNA reads as TGTGCCAGCAGCTTCCCGACTAGCGGGAGTGAAGAGCAGTTCTTC. It encodes CASSFPTSGSEEQFF.

This chain connects TRBV30 to TRBJ1-6; D is perhaps TRBD1 (5 bases). V dropped 3 bases and J dropped 4 bases, with 13 bases sitting between them. The CDR3 consists of 15 residues. Germline V gene data show CDR1 as GTSNPN and CDR2 as SVGIG (reference sequence). DNA for the CDR3: TGTGCCTGGAGGGAGGGGCGCTTATATAATTCACCCCTCCACTTT. Its translation is CAWREGRLYNSPLHF.

Points on this clone: A junction end diverges from the germline sequence, so it may reflect a read error. V is TRBV7-7 and J is TRBJ2-5, with 8 bases matching TRBD2. The CDR3 runs to 15 residues. Germline V lookup: CDR1 SSHAT, CDR2 FNYEAQ (reference sequence). The CDR3 DNA sequence: TGTGCTAGCAGCGGACCTGCGGGGGGAAAAGAGACCCAGTACTTC. Its translation: CASSGPAGGKETQYF.

V gene TRBV5-1 combines with J gene TRBJ2-7, with D possibly being TRBD1 (6 bases). Trimming shortened V by 4 bases and J by 3 bases, and 8 bases separated the two germline ends. The germline gives CDR1 SGHRS, CDR2 YFSETQ. This CDR3 spans 12 amino acids. The CDR3 loop reads CASSRDNYEQYF. The CDR3 DNA sequence: TGCGCCAGCAGCCGGGACAACTACGAGCAGTACTTC.

V is TRBV10-3 and J is TRBJ2-1; a weak D match, TRBD2 (6 bases). V lost 3 bases and J 7 bases, leaving 10 bases between the germline ends. From germline, CDR1 is ENHRY and CDR2 SYGVKD. The CDR3 contains 13 residues. CDR3 sequence (DNA): TGTGCCATCAGTGAAGGACTATGGAATGAGCAGTTCTTC. As protein: CAISEGLWNEQFF.

This rearrangement joins TRBV18 to TRBJ1-2; D might be TRBD1 (5 bases). Trimming stripped 3 bases from V and 3 bases from J, with 11 bases between. CDR3 size: 14 residues. Germline CDR1 is KGHSH and CDR2 is LQKENI. The CDR3 spells CASSPGREDYGYTF. CDR3 bases: TGTGCCAGCTCACCGGGCAGGGAGGACTATGGCTACACCTTC.

The chain is built from TRBV7-2 and TRBJ1-2; 8 bases are a match to TRBD1. In germline, CDR1 is SGHTA, CDR2 FQGNSA. Trimming at V came to 1 base and at J to 6 bases, leaving 7 bases not matched to a gene. There are 15 residues in the CDR3. The CDR3 bases are TGTGCCAGCAGCTTAGTGAATCAGGGGGCAGATGGCTACACCTTC. Its translation is CASSLVNQGADGYTF.

V gene TRBV27 combines with J gene TRBJ2-2; unclear D gene. The V end was cut by 5 bases, the J end by 2 bases, with 3 bases between. This CDR3 spans 12 amino acids. Per the germline V gene, CDR1 is MNHEY and CDR2 is SMNVEV (reference sequence). As DNA, the CDR3 is TGTGCCAGCAGTCCTAACACCGGGGAGCTGTTTTTT. Encoded protein: CASSPNTGELFF.